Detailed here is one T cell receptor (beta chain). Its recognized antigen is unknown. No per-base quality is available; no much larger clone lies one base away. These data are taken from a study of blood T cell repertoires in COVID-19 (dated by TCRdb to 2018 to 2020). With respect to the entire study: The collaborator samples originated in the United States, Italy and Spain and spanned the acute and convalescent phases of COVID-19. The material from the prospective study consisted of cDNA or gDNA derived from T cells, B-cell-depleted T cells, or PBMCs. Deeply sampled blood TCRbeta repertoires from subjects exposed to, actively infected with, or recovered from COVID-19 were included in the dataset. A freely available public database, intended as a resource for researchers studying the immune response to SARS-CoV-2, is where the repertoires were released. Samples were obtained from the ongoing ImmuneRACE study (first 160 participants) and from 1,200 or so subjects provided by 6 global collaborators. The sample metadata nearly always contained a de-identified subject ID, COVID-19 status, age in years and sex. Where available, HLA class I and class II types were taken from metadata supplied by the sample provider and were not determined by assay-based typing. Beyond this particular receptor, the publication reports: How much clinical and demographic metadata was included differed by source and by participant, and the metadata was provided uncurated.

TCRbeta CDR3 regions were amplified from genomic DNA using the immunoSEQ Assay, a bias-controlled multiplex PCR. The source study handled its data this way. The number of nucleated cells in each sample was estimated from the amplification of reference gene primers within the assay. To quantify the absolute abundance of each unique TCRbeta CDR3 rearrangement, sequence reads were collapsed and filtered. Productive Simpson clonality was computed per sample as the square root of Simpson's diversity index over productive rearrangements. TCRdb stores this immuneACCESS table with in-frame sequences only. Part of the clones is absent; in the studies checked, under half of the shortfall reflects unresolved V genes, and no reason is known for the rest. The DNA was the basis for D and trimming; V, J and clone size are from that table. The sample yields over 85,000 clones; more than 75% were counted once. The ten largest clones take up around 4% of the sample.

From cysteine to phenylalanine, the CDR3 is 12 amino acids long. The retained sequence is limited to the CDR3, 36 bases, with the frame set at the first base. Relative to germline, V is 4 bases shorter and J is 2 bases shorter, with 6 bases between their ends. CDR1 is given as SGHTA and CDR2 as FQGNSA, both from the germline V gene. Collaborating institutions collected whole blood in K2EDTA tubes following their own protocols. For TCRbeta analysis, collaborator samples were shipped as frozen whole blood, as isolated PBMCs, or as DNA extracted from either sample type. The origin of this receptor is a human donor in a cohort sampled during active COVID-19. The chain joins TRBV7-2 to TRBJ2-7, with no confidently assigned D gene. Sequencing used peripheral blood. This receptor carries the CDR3 CASSSGPYEQYF. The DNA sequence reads TGTGCCAGCAGCTCAGGCCCCTACGAGCAGTACTTC.